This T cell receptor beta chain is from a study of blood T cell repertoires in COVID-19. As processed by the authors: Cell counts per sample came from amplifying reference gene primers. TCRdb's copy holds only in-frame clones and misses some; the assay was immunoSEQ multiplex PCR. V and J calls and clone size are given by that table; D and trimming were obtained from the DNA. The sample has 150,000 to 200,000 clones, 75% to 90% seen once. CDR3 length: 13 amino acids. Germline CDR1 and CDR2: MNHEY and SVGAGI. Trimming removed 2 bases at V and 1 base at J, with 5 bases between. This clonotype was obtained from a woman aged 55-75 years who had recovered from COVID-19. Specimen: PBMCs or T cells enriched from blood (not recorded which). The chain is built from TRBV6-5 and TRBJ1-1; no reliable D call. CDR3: CASSYTRNTEAFF. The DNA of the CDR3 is TGTGCCAGCAGTTACACGCGGAACACTGAAGCTTTCTTT.